This TCR beta chain emerged from a study of blood T cell repertoires in COVID-19 (dated by TCRdb to the early 2020s). Describing the broader study: Samples from collaborators originated in the United States, Italy and Spain and spanned both the acute and convalescent phases of COVID-19. Samples came from the ongoing ImmuneRACE study (first 160 participants) plus 1,254 subjects from 6 global collaborators. A de-identified subject ID, COVID-19 status, age in years and sex were almost always included in the sample metadata. The repertoires were made available in a free public database intended to serve as a resource for research on the immune response to SARS-CoV-2. Deeply sampled blood TCRbeta repertoires from subjects exposed to, actively infected with, or recovered from COVID-19 were included in the dataset. HLA class I and class II types, where available, came from metadata supplied by the sample provider rather than from assay-based typing. The material from the prospective study consisted of cDNA or gDNA derived from T cells, B-cell-depleted T cells, or PBMCs.

As to this clone: Its antigen specificity is not known. No base qualities exist here, and no much larger clone lies one base off it.

TCRbeta CDR3 regions were amplified from genomic DNA by means of the immunoSEQ Assay, a bias-controlled multiplex PCR. On the study's bioinformatics: The number of nucleated cells in each sample was estimated by amplification of reference gene primers within the assay. To quantify the absolute abundance of each unique TCRbeta CDR3 rearrangement, sequence reads were collapsed and filtered. For each sample, productive Simpson clonality was calculated as the square root of Simpson's diversity index over productive rearrangements. In TCRdb, the immuneACCESS table is reduced to in-frame sequences with V and J assigned. These tables do not hold every clone; where another copy was compared, an unresolved V gene accounts for under half, and the others remain unexplained. The DNA gave D and trimming, while V, J and clone size come from that table. Counted in this sample were 65,000 to 80,000 clones; 80% to 90% of them appeared once. The top ten clonotypes cover roughly 15% of the sample.

Collaborating institutions collected whole blood in K2EDTA tubes following their own protocols. Collaborator samples were shipped for TCRbeta analysis as frozen whole blood, isolated PBMCs, or DNA extracted from either sample type. What the authors observed across the whole study: The quantity of clinical and demographic metadata differed by source and by participant and was supplied without curation.

The CDR3 runs 14 residues from the cysteine to the phenylalanine. The only DNA kept is the CDR3, 42 bases in frame from the first base. CDR1 and CDR2 (MNHEY, SVGAGI) derive from the germline V gene. V drops 6 bases and J drops 0 bases, leaving 10 bases in between. This chain joins TRBV6-5 to TRBJ2-3; a tentative D match to TRBD2 spans 5 bases. Specimen: peripheral blood. The TCR sequence derives from a man at least 80 years old in a cohort sampled during active COVID-19. CDR3 protein: CASSRGYSTDTQYF. The nucleotide sequence reads TGTGCCAGCAGCCGGGGTTATAGCACAGATACGCAGTATTTT.